Listed here are 22 T cell receptor beta chains from one sample, sequenced in a study of beta chain features in type 1 diabetes. Expressed TCRB transcripts got sequenced, as all isolated RNA was reverse transcribed. Sequencing used immunoSEQ multiplex PCR; TCRdb keeps in-frame clones, though not all of them. The table includes some 250,000 clones, 25% to 30% detected once. The sequencing input was central memory CD4+ T cells from blood. The receptors were sampled from a man aged 25 to 45 in good health.

This clone was seen at least ten times. The chain combines TRBV11-2 with TRBJ2-4; D not resolved. This CDR3 is 17 amino acids long. V dropped 4 bases and J dropped 0 bases, with 16 bases sitting between them. Germline V gives CDR1 SGHAT, CDR2 FQNNGV. In DNA, the CDR3 is TGTGCCAGCAGCTCCCATCTTTCGGCCATAGCCAAAAACATTCAGTACTTC. Amino acids: CASSSHLSAIAKNIQYF.

The chain recombines TRBV4-1 with TRBJ2-7; tentatively, D is TRBD1 (5 bases). The CDR3 contains 14 residues. Germline V CDR1 and CDR2: MGHRA, YSYEKL. The germline V and J ends were trimmed by 1 base and 3 bases, with 10 bases remaining between them. The CDR3 protein is CASSQGQINYEQYF. Here the CDR3 DNA reads TGCGCCAGCAGCCAAGGACAGATAAACTACGAGCAGTACTTC.

This clone was counted only a few times. V and J are TRBV7-9 and TRBJ2-5; 7 bases match TRBD2. V lost 7 bases, J lost 12 bases, and 17 bases stayed unmatched. The CDR3 has 14 residues. Per germline, CDR1 SEHNR and CDR2 FQNEAQ (reference sequence). CDR3: CASTLNLADHRKYF. CDR3 coding DNA: TGTGCCAGCACCCTAAATCTAGCGGACCACCGCAAGTACTTC.

This clone has only a few counts. The CDR3, as DNA: TGTGCCAGCAGCCCAAGGGCATTCCTAGGACTTGTTTACAATGAGCAGTTCTTC. It codes for CASSPRAFLGLVYNEQFF. The rearrangement links TRBV7-2 to TRBJ2-1, with a tentative D call TRBD2 (5 bases). The germline V gene has CDR1 SGHTA and CDR2 FQGNSA. This CDR3 contains 18 residues. The V and J ends lost 5 bases and 4 bases respectively, with 24 bases between them.

Here the CDR3 reads CAISELAKDTQYF. The CDR3 DNA reads TGTGCCATCAGTGAACTAGCGAAGGATACGCAGTATTTT. The gene calls are TRBV10-3 and TRBJ2-3; 7 positions match TRBD2. Per germline, CDR1 ENHRY and CDR2 SYGVKD. The CDR3 is 13 residues long. Trimming took 3 bases from V and 6 from J; bases not matched to a gene: 3.

The rearrangement uses TRBV15 and TRBJ1-1, with D tentatively TRBD1 (5 bases). The CDR3 contains 14 residues. CDR1 and CDR2 from the germline V gene are LNHNV and YYDKDF (reference sequence). The V end lost 3 bases, the J end lost 11 bases, and 19 bases lay between the germline ends. The CDR3, as DNA: TGTGCCACCAGCAGCTCGGGCTACTCCAGACAGGCTTTCTTT. It encodes CATSSSGYSRQAFF.

In its sample, this clone was seen a few times. Written as DNA, the CDR3 is TGTGCCAGCAGTTATTTTGTGGGAGGGCCCGGAGAGCAGTACTTC. It codes for CASSYFVGGPGEQYF. This chain connects TRBV6-5 to TRBJ2-7; TRBD2 matches at 7 bases. Germline V gives CDR1 MNHEY, CDR2 SVGAGI. V lost 3 bases and J lost 7; bases outside the gene matches: 12. CDR3 length equals 15 residues.

Only a few counts were recorded for this clone. The chain carries TRBV5-4 and TRBJ1-2; TRBD1 might be the D (5 bases). The CDR3 has 14 amino acids. The germline V gene encodes CDR1 SGHNT and CDR2 YYREEE (reference sequence). Trimming pared 3 bases from V and 1 base from J, leaving 10 bases between. CDR3 loop: CASSSQGVNYGYTF. CDR3 DNA: TGTGCCAGCAGCTCCCAGGGTGTTAACTATGGCTACACCTTC.

The chain employs TRBV28 and TRBJ2-1, with D possibly being TRBD2 (6 bases). CDR3 length equals 14 residues. V lost 6 bases and J 10 bases, leaving 19 bases between the germline ends. CDR1 is MDHEN, CDR2 SYDVKM, per germline. In DNA, the CDR3 is TGTGCCAGCAGATACGGGACTGCGAGCACGGAGCAGTTCTTC. Amino acid sequence: CASRYGTASTEQFF.

This clone came up a few times. This chain uses TRBV15 with TRBJ2-7, with D possibly matching TRBD2 (5 bases). This CDR3 contains 13 residues. Looked up from germline, CDR1 is LNHNV and CDR2 is YYDKDF (reference sequence). With 0 bases removed from V and 5 bases from J, the gap between germline ends came to 8 bases. CDR3 nucleotide sequence: TGTGCCACCAGCAGAGATGGGCGGGACGAGCAGTACTTC. Translated, it gives CATSRDGRDEQYF.

This clone was observed a few times. The rearrangement links TRBV30 to TRBJ1-2, with D hard to call. Germline CDR1 is GTSNPN and CDR2 is SVGIG (reference sequence). Trimming removed 1 base at V and 1 base at J, with 4 bases between. CDR3 size: 12 residues. The CDR3 protein is CAWSEGNYGYTF. DNA for the CDR3: TGTGCCTGGAGTGAGGGTAACTATGGCTACACCTTC.

In this sample, this clone turned up once. The CDR3 protein is CAWSIWASGKDNEQFF. In DNA, the CDR3 is TGTGCCTGGAGTATTTGGGCTAGCGGGAAGGACAATGAGCAGTTCTTC. The chain carries TRBV30 and TRBJ2-1; 9 bases agree with TRBD2. The junction had 10 bases not matched to a gene; V was cut back by 2 bases and J by 5 bases. The CDR3 covers 16 residues. Germline loops: CDR1 GTSNPN, CDR2 SVGIG (reference sequence). The full variable domain, with the rest looked up from reference TRBV30 and TRBJ2-1, is SQTIHQWPATLVQPVGSPLSLECTVEGTSNPNLYWYRQAAGRGLQLLFYSVGIGQISSEVPQNLSASRPQDRQFILSSKKLLLSDSGFYLCAWSIWASGKDNEQFFGPGTRLTVL.

Turning to this clone: A much larger clone is a single base away; this may be a read error. The chain is built from TRBV7-9 and TRBJ2-1, with TRBD2 identical over 8 bases. The CDR3 runs to 14 residues. Germline assignment: CDR1 SEHNR and CDR2 FQNEAQ (reference sequence). CDR3 loop: CSSSFFSGNNEQFF. The DNA of the CDR3 is TGTTCCAGCAGCTTCTTTAGCGGGAACAATGAGCAGTTCTTC. Supplemented by reference TRBV7-9 and TRBJ2-1, the full variable domain reads DTGVSQNPRHKITKRGQNVTFRCDPISEHNRLYWYRQTLGQGPEFLTYFQNEAQLEKSRLLSDRFSAERPKGSFSTLEIQRTEQGDSAMYLCSSSFFSGNNEQFFGPGTRLTVL.

This rearrangement joins TRBV28 to TRBJ2-1; D uncertain. From germline, CDR1 is MDHEN and CDR2 SYDVKM. V was shortened by 2 bases and J by 9 bases, with 8 bases between the two germline ends. This CDR3 has 12 amino acids. The CDR3 spells CASSLVASEQFF. The CDR3 DNA is TGTGCCAGCAGTTTAGTAGCTAGTGAGCAGTTCTTC. The variable domain in full, completed from reference TRBV28 and TRBJ2-1, reads DVKVTQSSRYLVKRTGEKVFLECVQDMDHENMFWYRQDPGLGLRLIYFSYDVKMKEKGDIPEGYSVSREKKERFSLILESASTNQTSMYLCASSLVASEQFFGPGTRLTVL.

This clone was recorded a few times. V is TRBV5-1 and J is TRBJ2-3; 9 positions match TRBD2. Looked up from germline, CDR1 is SGHRS and CDR2 is YFSETQ. With 0 bases clipped from V and 3 bases from J, the junction kept 5 bases outside the gene matches. This CDR3 contains 16 residues. CDR3 region: CASSLGAGGPTDTQYF. The DNA of the CDR3 is TGCGCCAGCAGCTTGGGGGCGGGAGGGCCGACAGATACGCAGTATTTT.

This clone was counted only a few times. Other DNA sequences of this sample code for an identical CDR3. The J gene is TRBJ2-2, the V gene TRBV4-2; D gene uncertain. V shed 0 bases and J shed 4 bases, with 9 bases lying between them. This CDR3 has 15 amino acids. CDR1 is LGHNA and CDR2 is YNFKEQ in the germline V gene. For the CDR3, the DNA is TGTGCCAGCAGCCAAGAGACGGGTGCCACCGGGGAGCTGTTTTTT. It encodes CASSQETGATGELFF.

This clone was counted between two and nine times. V usage is TRBV7-7 and J usage is TRBJ2-6, with D uncertain. Per germline, CDR1 SSHAT and CDR2 FNYEAQ (reference sequence). The CDR3 contains 15 residues. The ends were cut back, 4 bases at V and 1 base at J, with 8 bases in the middle. The CDR3 DNA reads TGTGCCAGCAGCTCCATGGCTTCTGGGGCCAACGTCCTGACTTTC. The encoded protein is CASSSMASGANVLTF.

This clone has just a few counts. The V gene is TRBV10-3, the J gene TRBJ1-3; D is uncertain. The V gene lost 3 bases and the J gene lost 2 bases, with 8 bases spanning the gap. The CDR3 spans 14 residues. Germline assignment: CDR1 ENHRY and CDR2 SYGVKD. The CDR3 spells CAISDLGAGNTIYF. The CDR3, as DNA: TGTGCCATCAGTGATTTGGGAGCTGGAAACACCATATATTTT.

This clone has a handful of counts. The chain has TRBV14 and TRBJ2-1; no clear D gene. Germline V CDR1 and CDR2: SGHDN, FVKESK. Between the trimmed V and J ends, which lost 5 bases and 8 bases, there was a span of 7 bases. The CDR3 spans 11 residues. CDR3 coding DNA: TGTGCCAGCAGCTTCTTGGATGAGCAGTTCTTC. Translated: CASSFLDEQFF.

The chain uses TRBV2 and TRBJ1-2; D gene unclear. CDR1 is SNHLY, CDR2 FYNNEI, per germline. V was shortened by 5 bases and J by 1 base, with 5 bases between the two germline ends. The CDR3 length is 12 residues. In DNA, the CDR3 is TGTGCCAGCAGTCAGAATAACTATGGCTACACCTTC. Translation: CASSQNNYGYTF.

The genes are TRBV28 and TRBJ1-5; D perhaps matches TRBD1 (5 bases). The V gene lost 7 bases and the J gene lost 3 bases, with 10 bases spanning the gap. The CDR3 is made up of 13 amino acids. The V gene's germline CDR1 is MDHEN and CDR2 SYDVKM. CDR3: CASNRGFNQPQHF. The CDR3 coding sequence is TGTGCCAGCAATAGGGGATTCAATCAGCCCCAGCATTTT.

This clone was counted a few times. The V call is TRBV7-6, the J call TRBJ1-1, with TRBD1 matching over 7 bases. With 5 bases clipped from V and 7 bases from J, the junction kept 13 bases outside the gene matches. Germline lookup yields CDR1 SGHVS and CDR2 FNYEAQ. CDR3 length equals 15 residues. The CDR3 is CASSARAGTADEAFF. In DNA form, the CDR3 reads TGTGCCAGCAGCGCGCGAGCTGGGACAGCCGATGAAGCTTTCTTT.